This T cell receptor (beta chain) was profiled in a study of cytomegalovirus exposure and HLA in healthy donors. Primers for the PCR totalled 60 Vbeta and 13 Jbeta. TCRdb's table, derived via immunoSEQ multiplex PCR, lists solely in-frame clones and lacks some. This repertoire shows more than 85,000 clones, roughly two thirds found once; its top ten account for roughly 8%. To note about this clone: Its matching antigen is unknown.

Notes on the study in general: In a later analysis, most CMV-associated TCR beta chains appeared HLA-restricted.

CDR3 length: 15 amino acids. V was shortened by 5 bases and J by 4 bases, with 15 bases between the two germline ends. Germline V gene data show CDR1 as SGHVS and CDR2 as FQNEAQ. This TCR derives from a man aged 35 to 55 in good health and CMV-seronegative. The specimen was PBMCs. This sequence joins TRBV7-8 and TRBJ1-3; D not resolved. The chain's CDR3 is CASSPDSHPGNTIYF. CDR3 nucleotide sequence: TGTGCCAGCAGCCCAGATTCCCATCCCGGAAACACCATATATTTT.